This T cell receptor (beta chain) was captured by sequencing in a study of STAT5B mutations in CD4+ large granular lymphocyte leukemia. Method: immunoSEQ multiplex PCR; TCRdb's copy keeps in-frame clones and lacks some. The profile shows 30,000 to 40,000 clones, around 72% of them singletons. Regarding this clone: Its antigen is unknown.

Study-wide results and caveats: Patient CD4-sorted repertoires stayed more clonal than healthy ones after leukemic-clone removal.

This CDR3 has 15 residues. V lost 2 bases, J lost 4 bases, and 6 bases stayed unmatched. Germline-derived CDR1 and CDR2 are SEHNR and FQNEAQ (reference sequence). Control samples were healthy donors' buffy coats. The V gene is TRBV7-9, the J gene TRBJ2-3; 7 positions agree with TRBD1. This TCR derives from a human donor in good health. Material: CD4+ T cells from blood buffy coats. CDR3 nucleotides: TGTGCCAGCAGCTTATTAGGGGGCGACGCAGATACGCAGTATTTT. It is translated as CASSLLGGDADTQYF.